Below, 24 T cell receptor beta chains from the same sample are listed, as sequenced in a study of control samples from healthy donors and cancer patients. Assay used: immunoSEQ multiplex PCR; TCRdb lists only in-frame clones, some missing. The sample has 1,500 to 2,500 clones, roughly four fifths seen once. The sequencing input was formalin-fixed, paraffin-embedded tissue. The receptor source for this set is a female donor with lung cancer.

CDR3 DNA sequence: TGTGCCAGCAGTGTGGACAGTCAAGAGACCCAGTACTTC. Translating gives CASSVDSQETQYF. J is TRBJ2-5 and V is TRBV2; TRBD1 might be the D (6 bases). V lost 4 bases and J 2 bases, leaving 8 bases between the germline ends. Germline V CDR1 and CDR2: SNHLY, FYNNEI. This CDR3 contains 13 residues.

This clone showed up just once. Mismatch with germline at one junction end may stem from a read error. CDR3 sequence: CASSLGPATGGPHF. The DNA for the CDR3 is TGTGCCAGCAGCTTAGGGCCTGCTACGGGAGGCCCACACTTC. The genes are TRBV7-2 and TRBJ2-5, with 7 bases matching TRBD2. This CDR3 has 14 residues. From germline, CDR1 is SGHTA and CDR2 FQGNSA.

The chain carries TRBV6-5 and TRBJ2-7; 8 bases match TRBD1. This CDR3 region has 15 residues. V dropped 7 bases and J dropped 4; count of bases not matched to a gene: 12. The germline V gene encodes CDR1 MNHEY and CDR2 SVGAGI. CDR3 in amino acids: CASTGPGTGSYEQYF. CDR3 nucleotide sequence: TGTGCCAGCACCGGACCGGGGACAGGTTCTTACGAGCAGTACTTC.

This clone was recorded only once. This rearrangement joins TRBV6-5 to TRBJ1-2; D gene ambiguous. CDR1 MNHEY and CDR2 SVGAGI come from the germline V gene. The V end lost 7 bases, the J end lost 6 bases, and 15 bases lay between the germline ends. The CDR3 length is 13 residues. The CDR3 DNA follows: TGTGCCAGCATCGGAGAGGTAGACGATGGCTACACCTTC. Translated: CASIGEVDDGYTF.

The chain joins TRBV6-2 or TRBV6-3 to TRBJ2-1; D is tentatively TRBD1 or TRBD2 (6 bases each). Trimming cost V 0 bases and J 12 bases, with 15 bases left between them. The CDR3 is 14 amino acids. CDR1 MNHEY and CDR2 SVGEGT come from the germline V gene. CDR3 residues: CASSYSSGGRGQFF. The CDR3 nucleotides read TGTGCCAGCAGTTACTCTTCTGGGGGGCGCGGGCAGTTCTTC.

This clone showed up just a few times. CDR3 residues: CASSRWTYEQYF. In nucleotides, the CDR3 is TGTGCCAGCAGCCGATGGACTTACGAGCAGTACTTC. The chain couples TRBV11-2 to TRBJ2-7, with D maybe TRBD2 (5 bases). Deletions cut 5 bases from V and 4 bases from J, with 9 bases between. The CDR3 is 12 amino acids. Germline CDR1 and CDR2: SGHAT and FQNNGV.

This sequence joins TRBV6-5 and TRBJ2-7; D perhaps matches TRBD1 (5 bases). The germline CDR1 and CDR2 sequences are MNHEY and SVGAGI. CDR3 length: 11 amino acids. The V end lost 8 bases, the J end lost 6 bases, and 11 bases lay between the germline ends. The CDR3 reads CASGAALEQYF. The CDR3 nucleotides are TGTGCCAGCGGGGCAGCGCTCGAGCAGTACTTC.

The CDR3 sequence is CATSDQESNQPQHF. The CDR3 nucleotides read TGTGCCACCAGTGATCAGGAAAGCAATCAGCCCCAGCATTTT. This rearrangement joins TRBV24-1 to TRBJ1-5, with D uncertain. Germline CDR1 KGHDR, CDR2 SFDVKD. V was shortened by 3 bases and J by 1 base, with 6 bases between the two germline ends. CDR3 size: 14 residues.

This rearrangement joins TRBV9 to TRBJ1-1, with D perhaps matching TRBD1 (5 bases). The germline V and J ends were trimmed by 0 bases and 4 bases, with 16 bases remaining between them. This CDR3 spans 16 amino acids. Looked up from germline, CDR1 is SGDLS and CDR2 is YYNGEE. CDR3 sequence (DNA): TGTGCCAGCAGCGTAGGGGTGGGGCAGGGCGGCACTGAAGCTTTCTTT. Its translation: CASSVGVGQGGTEAFF.

There are a few counts of this clone. The V and J genes are TRBV14 and TRBJ2-1; 9 nucleotides agree with TRBD1. The CDR3 is 15 amino acids. Losses at the gene ends were 3 bases for V and 3 bases for J; bases not matched to a gene: 3. Germline V gene sequence: CDR1 SGHDN, CDR2 FVKESK. This CDR3 is CASSHPGQGYNEQFF. CDR3 in DNA: TGTGCCAGCAGCCATCCGGGACAGGGCTACAATGAGCAGTTCTTC.

CDR3 region: CASSSQTGNTGELFF. DNA for the CDR3: TGTGCCAGCAGCTCGCAGACTGGGAACACCGGGGAGCTGTTTTTT. The gene calls are TRBV11-2 and TRBJ2-2, with D uncertain. V was cut by 4 bases and J by 1 base, with 10 bases left in between. Germline values: CDR1 SGHAT, CDR2 FQNNGV. The CDR3 consists of 15 residues.

This sequence joins TRBV28 and TRBJ2-7; D gene uncertain. Germline values: CDR1 MDHEN, CDR2 SYDVKM. The CDR3 contains 12 residues. V was cut by 3 bases and J by 5 bases, with 8 bases left in between. The CDR3 DNA reads TGTGCCAGCAGTTTGAGTGATCACGAGCAGTACTTC. It is translated as CASSLSDHEQYF.

This chain's CDR3 is CASSFYGNTEAFF. As DNA, the CDR3 is TGTGCCAGCAGCTTCTATGGGAACACTGAAGCTTTCTTT. The rearrangement uses TRBV7-2 and TRBJ1-1, with D unresolved. Germline CDR1 is SGHTA and CDR2 is FQGNSA. The CDR3 runs to 13 residues. V shed 3 bases and J shed 1 base, with 6 bases lying between them. The full variable domain, in which reference TRBV7-2 and TRBJ1-1 provide the parts outside the CDR3, is GAGVSQSPSNKVTEKGKDVELRCDPISGHTALYWYRQSLGQGLEFLIYFQGNSAPDKSGLPSDRFSAERTGGSVSTLTIQRTQQEDSAVYLCASSFYGNTEAFFGQGTRLTVV.

The chain combines TRBV24-1 with TRBJ2-6; no clear D. Germline-derived CDR1 and CDR2 are KGHDR and SFDVKD. The CDR3 covers 15 residues. Trimming took 3 bases from V and 0 from J, leaving 5 bases between them. CDR3 coding DNA: TGTGCCACCAGTGATAGCTCCTCTGGGGCCAACGTCCTGACTTTC. Residues: CATSDSSSGANVLTF.

The chain employs TRBV27 and TRBJ1-1, with D perhaps TRBD1 (5 bases). There are 15 residues in the CDR3. Germline loops: CDR1 MNHEY, CDR2 SMNVEV (reference sequence). V lost 5 bases to trimming and J lost 5 bases, with 18 bases between them. As DNA, the CDR3 is TGTGCCAGCAGTCCATACAGGACAACTGGAACTGAAGCTTTCTTT. Its translation is CASSPYRTTGTEAFF.

The V call is TRBV10-2, the J call TRBJ2-1; 9 bases agree with TRBD2. Germline CDR1 reads WSHSY; CDR2 reads SAAADI. J lost 5 bases, V lost 5 bases, and 4 bases had no gene match. The CDR3 consists of 14 residues. This CDR3 reads CASSWRGGDNEQFF. CDR3 DNA: TGCGCCAGCAGTTGGCGGGGGGGAGACAATGAGCAGTTCTTC.

Details on this clone: A junction end diverges from the germline sequence, so it may reflect a read error. Other DNA sequences in this specimen translate into the identical CDR3. This rearrangement joins TRBV7-9 to TRBJ2-6; D may match TRBD1 or TRBD2 (5 bases each). Germline-derived CDR1 and CDR2 are SEHNR and FQNEAQ (reference sequence). The CDR3 runs to 14 residues. The CDR3 DNA is TGTGCCAGCAGCTTAGCTGCCGGGGCTAACGTCCTGACTTTC. Translating gives CASSLAAGANVLTF.

By sample fraction, this clone is large. This chain uses TRBV7-8 with TRBJ1-5, with TRBD1 matching 7 bases. Trimming removed 5 bases from V and 3 bases from J; junction bases left unmatched: 7. CDR1 is SGHVS, CDR2 FQNEAQ, per germline. CDR3 size: 15 residues. CDR3 nucleotides: TGTGCCAGCAGCCCGCGACAGGGCCCCAATCAGCCCCAGCATTTT. Translated, it gives CASSPRQGPNQPQHF.

V and J are TRBV11-2 and TRBJ2-2; D remains ambiguous. Germline assignment: CDR1 SGHAT and CDR2 FQNNGV. V was clipped by 4 bases and J by 6 bases, with 12 bases between them. This CDR3 is 14 amino acids long. CDR3 in amino acids: CASSSQTRSGELFF. Here the CDR3 DNA reads TGTGCCAGCAGCTCTCAGACCAGATCCGGGGAGCTGTTTTTT.

The V gene is TRBV7-2, the J gene TRBJ1-6, with D possibly being TRBD1 (5 bases). Germline lookup yields CDR1 SGHTA and CDR2 FQGNSA. Trimming took off 1 base at V and 10 bases at J, with 23 bases between the two ends. The CDR3 has 18 residues. The CDR3 loop is CASSLGGGSLVGASPLHF. The CDR3 coding sequence is TGTGCCAGCAGCTTAGGTGGTGGTTCCCTAGTAGGGGCCTCACCCCTCCACTTT.

The rearrangement joins TRBV4-3 to TRBJ2-6; D is undetermined. V lost 4 bases to trimming and J lost 0 bases, with 16 bases between them. This CDR3 is 18 amino acids long. Germline V lookup: CDR1 LGHNA, CDR2 YSLEER. DNA of the CDR3: TGCGCCAGCAGCCCCAGGTTCAGGTTAAGCTCTGGGGCCAACGTCCTGACTTTC. It specifies CASSPRFRLSSGANVLTF.

The chain recombines TRBV11-3 with TRBJ2-1; D remains ambiguous. The germline CDR1 and CDR2 sequences are SGHNT and YENEEA. V lost 3 bases and J lost 7, with 7 bases in between. The CDR3 runs to 12 residues. This CDR3 reads CASSFLGNEQFF. CDR3 DNA: TGTGCCAGCAGCTTCCTGGGGAATGAGCAGTTCTTC.

The chain employs TRBV19 and TRBJ1-1; TRBD1 might be the D (5 bases). V lost 1 base, J lost 1 base, and 7 bases lay in between. Germline V gives CDR1 LNHDA, CDR2 SQIVND (reference sequence). This CDR3 comprises 14 residues. In nucleotides, the CDR3 is TGTGCCAGTAGTATAGGACAGCAGAACACTGAAGCTTTCTTT. Amino acids: CASSIGQQNTEAFF.

The chain couples TRBV9 to TRBJ2-3; perhaps TRBD2 as D (5 bases). The CDR3 sequence is 16 residues long. The germline CDR1 and CDR2 sequences are SGDLS and YYNGEE. Between the trimmed V and J ends, which lost 3 bases and 2 bases, there was a span of 16 bases. CDR3 nucleotide sequence: TGTGCCAGCAGCGCGAGGGCCACGGGCTACACAGATACGCAGTATTTT. This encodes CASSARATGYTDTQYF.